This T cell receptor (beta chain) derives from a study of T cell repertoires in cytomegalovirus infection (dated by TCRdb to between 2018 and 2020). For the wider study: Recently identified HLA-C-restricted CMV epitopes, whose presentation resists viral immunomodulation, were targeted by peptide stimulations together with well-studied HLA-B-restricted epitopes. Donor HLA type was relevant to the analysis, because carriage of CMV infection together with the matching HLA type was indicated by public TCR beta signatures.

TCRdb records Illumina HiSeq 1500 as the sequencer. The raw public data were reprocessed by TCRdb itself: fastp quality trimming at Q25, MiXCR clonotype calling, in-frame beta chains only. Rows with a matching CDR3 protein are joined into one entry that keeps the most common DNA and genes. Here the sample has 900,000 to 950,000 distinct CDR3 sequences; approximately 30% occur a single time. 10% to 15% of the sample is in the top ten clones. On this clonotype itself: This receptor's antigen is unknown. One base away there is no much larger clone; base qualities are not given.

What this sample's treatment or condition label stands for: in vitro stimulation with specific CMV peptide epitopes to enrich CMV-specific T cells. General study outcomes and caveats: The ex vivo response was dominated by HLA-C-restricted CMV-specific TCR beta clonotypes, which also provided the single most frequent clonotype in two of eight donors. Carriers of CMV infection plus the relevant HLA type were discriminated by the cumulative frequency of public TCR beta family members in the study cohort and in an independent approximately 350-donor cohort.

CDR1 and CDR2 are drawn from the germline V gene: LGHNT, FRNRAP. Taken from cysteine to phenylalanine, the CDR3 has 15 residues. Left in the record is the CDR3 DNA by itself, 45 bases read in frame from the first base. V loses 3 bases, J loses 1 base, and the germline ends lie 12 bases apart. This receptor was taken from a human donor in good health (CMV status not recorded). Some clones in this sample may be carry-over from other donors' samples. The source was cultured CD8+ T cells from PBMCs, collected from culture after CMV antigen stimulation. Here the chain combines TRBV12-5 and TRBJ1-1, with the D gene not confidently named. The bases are TGTGCTAGTGGTTTTCTACTCCCAGGGAACACTGAAGCTTTCTTT. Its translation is CASGFLLPGNTEAFF.